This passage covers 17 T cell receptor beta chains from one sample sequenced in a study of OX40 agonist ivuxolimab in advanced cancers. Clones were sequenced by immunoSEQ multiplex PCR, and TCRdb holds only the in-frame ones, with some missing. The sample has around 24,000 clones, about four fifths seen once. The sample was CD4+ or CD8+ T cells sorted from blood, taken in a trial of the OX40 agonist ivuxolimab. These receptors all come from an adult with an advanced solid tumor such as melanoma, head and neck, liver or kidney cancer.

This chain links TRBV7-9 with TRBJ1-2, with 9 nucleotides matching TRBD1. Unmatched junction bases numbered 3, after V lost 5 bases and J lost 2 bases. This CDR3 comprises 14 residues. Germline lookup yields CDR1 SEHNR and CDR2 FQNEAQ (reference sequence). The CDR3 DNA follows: TGTGCCAGCAGCGTTGGACAGGGGAACTATGGCTACACCTTC. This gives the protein CASSVGQGNYGYTF.

CDR3 in DNA: TGTGCCAGCAGGCCCGGGACAGGGTGGTATCGGGGCTCTGGAAACACCATATATTTT. This sequence encodes CASRPGTGWYRGSGNTIYF. V is TRBV2 and J is TRBJ1-3; 9 bases are a match to TRBD1. The V and J ends lost 6 bases and 0 bases, in that order; junction bases with no gene match: 15. Germline lookup yields CDR1 SNHLY and CDR2 FYNNEI. The CDR3 sequence is 19 residues long.

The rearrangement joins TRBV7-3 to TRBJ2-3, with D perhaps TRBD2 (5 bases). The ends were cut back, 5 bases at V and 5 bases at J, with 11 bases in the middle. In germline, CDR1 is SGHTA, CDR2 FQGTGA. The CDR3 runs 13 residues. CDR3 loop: CASSNGVRDTQYF. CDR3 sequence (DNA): TGTGCCAGCAGCAACGGGGTGAGAGATACGCAGTATTTT.

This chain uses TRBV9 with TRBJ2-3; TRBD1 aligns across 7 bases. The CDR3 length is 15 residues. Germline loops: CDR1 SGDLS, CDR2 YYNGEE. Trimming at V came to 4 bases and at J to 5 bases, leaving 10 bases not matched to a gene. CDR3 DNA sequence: TGTGCCAGCAGCATACAGGGGTGGGGAGAAGATACGCAGTATTTT. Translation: CASSIQGWGEDTQYF.

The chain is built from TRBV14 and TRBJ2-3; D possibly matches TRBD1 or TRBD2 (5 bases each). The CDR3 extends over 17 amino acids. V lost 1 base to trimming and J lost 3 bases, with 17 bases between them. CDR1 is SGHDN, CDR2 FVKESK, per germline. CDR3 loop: CASSQGNQGPGTDTQYF. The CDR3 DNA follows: TGTGCCAGCAGCCAAGGAAATCAGGGTCCGGGGACAGATACGCAGTATTTT.

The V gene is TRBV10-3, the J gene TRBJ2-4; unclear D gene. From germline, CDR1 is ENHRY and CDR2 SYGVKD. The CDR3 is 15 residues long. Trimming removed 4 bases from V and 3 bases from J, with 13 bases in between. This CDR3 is CAISARPLDKNIQYF. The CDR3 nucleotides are TGTGCCATCAGTGCAAGGCCGCTGGACAAAAACATTCAGTACTTC.

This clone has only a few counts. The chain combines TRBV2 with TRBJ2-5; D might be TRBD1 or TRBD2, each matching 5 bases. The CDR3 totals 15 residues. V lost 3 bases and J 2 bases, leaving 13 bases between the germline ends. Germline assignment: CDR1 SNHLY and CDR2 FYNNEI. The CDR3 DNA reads TGTGCCAGCAGTGACCCCTGGGACGGTCAAGAGACCCAGTACTTC. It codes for CASSDPWDGQETQYF.

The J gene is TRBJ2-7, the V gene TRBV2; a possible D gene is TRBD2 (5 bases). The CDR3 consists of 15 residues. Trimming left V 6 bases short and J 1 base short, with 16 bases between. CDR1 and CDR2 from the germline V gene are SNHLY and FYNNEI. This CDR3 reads CASRYSRVGSYEQYF. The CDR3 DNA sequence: TGTGCCAGCAGATATTCGCGGGTGGGGTCCTACGAGCAGTACTTC.

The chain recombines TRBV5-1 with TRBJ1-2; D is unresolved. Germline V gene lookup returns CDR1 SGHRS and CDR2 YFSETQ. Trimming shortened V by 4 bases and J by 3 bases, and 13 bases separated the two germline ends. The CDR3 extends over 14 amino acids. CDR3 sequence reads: CASSPRADHYGYTF. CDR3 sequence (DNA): TGCGCCAGCAGCCCTCGGGCTGATCACTATGGCTACACCTTC.

The CDR3 loop is CAWSVRWDRAEKLFF. CDR3 nucleotide sequence: TGTGCCTGGAGTGTACGTTGGGACAGGGCTGAAAAACTGTTTTTT. The chain carries TRBV30 and TRBJ1-4, with 9 bases identical to TRBD1. From germline, CDR1 is GTSNPN and CDR2 SVGIG (reference sequence). There are 15 residues in the CDR3. V lost 0 bases to trimming and J lost 7 bases; unmatched junction nucleotides: 6.

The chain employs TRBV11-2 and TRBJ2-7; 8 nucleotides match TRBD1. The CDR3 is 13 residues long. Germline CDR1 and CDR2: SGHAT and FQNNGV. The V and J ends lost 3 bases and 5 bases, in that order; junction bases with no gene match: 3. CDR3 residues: CASSFRQGNEQYF. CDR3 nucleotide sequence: TGTGCCAGCAGCTTCCGACAGGGGAACGAGCAGTACTTC.

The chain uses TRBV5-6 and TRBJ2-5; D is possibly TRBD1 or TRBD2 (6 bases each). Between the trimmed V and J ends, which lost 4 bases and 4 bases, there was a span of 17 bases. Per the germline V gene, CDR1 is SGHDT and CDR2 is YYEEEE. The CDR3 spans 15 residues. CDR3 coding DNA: TGTGCCAGCAGCCCGGATGGGGGGCTGCGAGAGACCCAGTACTTC. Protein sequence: CASSPDGGLRETQYF.

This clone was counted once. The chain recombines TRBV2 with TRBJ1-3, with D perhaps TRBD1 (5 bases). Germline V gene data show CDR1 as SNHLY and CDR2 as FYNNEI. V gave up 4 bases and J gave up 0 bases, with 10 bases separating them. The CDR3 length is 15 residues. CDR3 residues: CASSGRASSGNTIYF. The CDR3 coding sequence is TGTGCCAGCAGTGGCAGGGCTAGCTCTGGAAACACCATATATTTT.

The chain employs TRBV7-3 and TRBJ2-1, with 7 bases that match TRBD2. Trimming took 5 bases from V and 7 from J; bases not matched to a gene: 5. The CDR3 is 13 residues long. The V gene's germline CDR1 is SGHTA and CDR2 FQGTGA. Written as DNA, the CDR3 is TGTGCCAGCAGCCAGGGAGGGAGGAATGAGCAGTTCTTC. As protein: CASSQGGRNEQFF.

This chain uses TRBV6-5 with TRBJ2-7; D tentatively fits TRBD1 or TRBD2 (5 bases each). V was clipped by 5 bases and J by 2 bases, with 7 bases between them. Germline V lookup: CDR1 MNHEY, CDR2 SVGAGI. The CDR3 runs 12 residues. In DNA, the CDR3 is TGTGCCAGCAGTCGGGACGCCTACGAGCAGTACTTC. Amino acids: CASSRDAYEQYF.

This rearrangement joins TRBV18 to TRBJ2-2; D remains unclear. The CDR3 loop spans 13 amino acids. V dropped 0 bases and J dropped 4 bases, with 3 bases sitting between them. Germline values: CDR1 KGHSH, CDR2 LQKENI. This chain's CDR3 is CASSPPATGELFF. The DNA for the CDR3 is TGTGCCAGCTCACCACCGGCCACCGGGGAGCTGTTTTTT. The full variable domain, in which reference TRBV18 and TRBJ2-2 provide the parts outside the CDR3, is NAGVMQNPRHLVRRRGQEARLRCSPMKGHSHVYWYRQLPEEGLKFMVYLQKENIIDESGMPKERFSAEFPKEGPSILRIQQVVRGDSAAYFCASSPPATGELFFGEGSRLTVL.

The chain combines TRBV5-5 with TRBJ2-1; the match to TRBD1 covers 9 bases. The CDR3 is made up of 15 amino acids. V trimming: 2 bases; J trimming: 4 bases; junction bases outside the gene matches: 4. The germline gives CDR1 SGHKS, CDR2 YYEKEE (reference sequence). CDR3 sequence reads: CASSFTGTGYNEQFF. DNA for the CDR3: TGTGCCAGCAGCTTTACCGGGACAGGGTACAATGAGCAGTTCTTC.